This TCR beta chain stems from a study of OX40 agonist ivuxolimab in advanced cancers. General notes on the study: Ivuxolimab, which targeted the costimulatory receptor OX40 (CD134), was an agonistic, fully human IgG2 monoclonal antibody. Intravenous ivuxolimab was administered to patients every 2 weeks at six dose levels: 0.01, 0.1, 0.3, 1.5, 3 and 10 mg/kg. The paper describes the monotherapy dose-escalation part (N = 52 patients) of the phase I trial of ivuxolimab. Peripheral TCRbeta sequencing aimed to test whether ivuxolimab altered TCR sequence diversity and caused clonal T-cell expansion. Among the roughly 54 dose-escalation patients, about 20 had hepatocellular carcinoma, approximately 15 melanoma, 9 renal cell carcinoma and 9 head and neck cancer. Partial responses were achieved by three dose-escalation patients, of whom one had hepatocellular carcinoma and two had cutaneous melanoma. In the dose-escalation cohort, approximately 80% of patients were male, and the mean age was around 65 years with a range of roughly 23 to 79. Patients were allowed to have had prior anti-PD-1, anti-PD-L1 or anti-CTLA-4 therapy, and around 40% of the dose-escalation patients had previously received checkpoint inhibitors.

Paper-wide results and their limitations: On average, CD8+ T cells showed more expanded clones than CD4+ T cells after ivuxolimab. Which antigens the clonally expanded peripheral T cells were specific for was not determined. Low levels of normalized T-cell clonal expansion were also seen in some patients who did not respond. At doses of 0.1 to 3.0 mg/kg, clonal expansion of both CD4+ and CD8+ T cells in blood was seen between baseline and week 6. In the 0.1-3.0 mg/kg groups, partial responders had among the lowest normalized peripheral clonal expansion, particularly in CD8+ T cells.

The V end loses 7 bases and the J end loses 2 bases, and a stretch of 15 bases separates them. Including the terminal cysteine and phenylalanine, the CDR3 comprises 15 residues. Of all the DNA, just the CDR3 is kept, 45 bases in frame from base 1. Via the germline V gene, CDR1 is SNHLY and CDR2 FYNNEI. As concerns this clone: The antigen this receptor binds is unknown. No base-level quality is on record; no much larger clone is a single base apart.

The trial excluded patients who had a history of autoimmune disease or were on systemic immunosuppression. Peripheral blood for TCR sequencing was drawn from every dose cohort at baseline, at cycle 4 day 1 and at cycle 7 day 1. The samples were taken from a phase I, first-in-human, multicenter, open-label dose-escalation trial of ivuxolimab. Adults with locally advanced or metastatic melanoma, renal cell carcinoma, hepatocellular carcinoma or head and neck squamous cell carcinoma were enrolled in the trial. Before TCR sequencing, CD4+ and CD8+ T cells were separately sorted from peripheral blood. Genomic DNA was extracted from sorted cells for sequencing of the TCRbeta CDR3 region. TCRbeta CDR3 regions were sequenced using the immunoSEQ Assay. This immuneACCESS table, as held by TCRdb, lists in-frame sequences with V and J called but not all clones. Of the missing ones, under half trace to an unresolved V gene in checked studies; the others have no known cause. Across this sample there are about 100,000 clones, with roughly 90% seen only once. The biggest ten clones account for about 0.51% of the sample.

The sequence was obtained from an adult with an advanced solid tumor such as melanoma, head and neck, liver or kidney cancer. Sequences were derived from CD4+ or CD8+ T cells sorted from blood, sampled in a trial of the OX40 agonist ivuxolimab. This chain is built from TRBV2 and TRBJ1-5; TRBD1 might be the D gene, on 6 matching bases. The CDR3 sequence is CASKPGAGGNQPQHF. The nucleotides read TGTGCCAGCAAACCGGGGGCTGGGGGCAATCAGCCCCAGCATTTT.